This TCR beta chain was identified during a study of control samples from healthy donors and cancer patients. Profiling relied on immunoSEQ multiplex PCR, and the TCRdb table lists in-frame clones only, not all of them. The sample includes roughly 20,000 clones, around four fifths of them seen just once. The ends were cut back, 5 bases at V and 6 bases at J, with 7 bases in the middle. This CDR3 is built from 12 residues. Germline V gene lookup returns CDR1 MDHEN and CDR2 SYDVKM. The table lists this clone with a count of one. The chain has TRBV28 and TRBJ1-4; D unclear. This TCR came from a man between 60 and 75 years old with colorectal cancer. Sequencing was done on a sample of PBMCs. The CDR3 protein is CASSLNYEKLFF. The CDR3 DNA follows: TGTGCCAGCAGTCTTAACTATGAAAAACTGTTTTTT.